This is a list of T cell receptor beta chains from one sample in a study of control samples from healthy donors and cancer patients. Sequencing was performed with immunoSEQ multiplex PCR; in TCRdb, only in-frame clones are kept and a portion is missing. The profile covers some 130,000 clones, with about 90% appearing a single time and approximately 2.2% taken by the ten largest. Sequencing used blood. Source of these receptors: a woman between 50 and 59 years old in good health. CDR3s leave out the opening cysteine and the closing phenylalanine or tryptophan.

v_gene	j_gene	CDR3aa
TRBV5-1	TRBJ1-5	ASSLRGDSNQPQH
TRBV7-9	TRBJ2-3	ATPGQAGLGGPDDTQY
TRBV7-8	TRBJ2-2	ASSLTLERTGELF
TRBV10-3	TRBJ2-3	AISESDSTDTQY
TRBV18	TRBJ2-3	ASSQLWGSTDTQY
TRBV28	TRBJ1-4	ASSSRTASNEKLF
TRBV5-1	TRBJ2-1	ASSPSLTGRNYNEQF
TRBV6-5	TRBJ2-3	ASSSRRGTDTQY
TRBV9	TRBJ2-1	ASGRESSYNEQF
TRBV5-1	TRBJ1-4	ASSLPTGATNEKLF
TRBV11-1	TRBJ2-7	ASSHDRTYEQY
TRBV6-6	TRBJ1-4	ASSYGGQGRNEKLF
TRBV10-1	TRBJ1-2	ASSRSSDGGGYT
TRBV27	TRBJ1-1	ASSLTGTNSAF
TRBV5-1	TRBJ1-1	ASRIGEGAHTEAF
TRBV11-2	TRBJ2-3	ASSLSGISTDTQY
TRBV6-1	TRBJ1-2	ASSETPSGGYT
TRBV3-1/TRBV3-2	TRBJ2-3	ASSQDGVSTDTQY
TRBV6-5	TRBJ2-5	ASQTSGGLQETQY
TRBV7-2	TRBJ1-2	ASSLVVAGINGYT
TRBV28	TRBJ2-1	ASRLGQDSEQF
TRBV19	TRBJ1-6	ASSIGTGRSPLH
TRBV28	TRBJ2-1	ASRLFYTDNEQF
TRBV5-6	TRBJ1-3	ASTWGGISGNTIY
TRBV5-1	TRBJ1-2	ASSLEGGYGYT
TRBV28	TRBJ2-3	ASTLGGRTDTQY
TRBV7-9	TRBJ1-3	ASSRPSVGISGNTIY
TRBV19	TRBJ2-6	ASSEESGPGANVLT
TRBV10-3	TRBJ2-1	AISFPGTRSPNEQF
TRBV7-9	TRBJ1-2	ASSLAGGYGYT
TRBV2	TRBJ1-4	ASSEGTGGVREKLF
TRBV19	TRBJ2-3	ASSTGAPDTQY
TRBV6-6	TRBJ2-1	ASREGRGGNEQF
TRBV28	TRBJ2-7	ASSLMAGGPLEQY
TRBV6-5	TRBJ1-2	ASSYSHRGDYGYT
TRBV2	TRBJ1-2	ASSGPGASYGYT
TRBV2	TRBJ2-2	ASSELAGGSGELF
TRBV7-9	TRBJ2-3	ASSPGRGPTDTQY
TRBV7-9	TRBJ1-2	ASSPPTGSLGYT
TRBV5-5	TRBJ1-1	ASSQLLRGNTEAF
TRBV5-1	TRBJ2-7	ASSLLPFSEQY
TRBV7-8	TRBJ2-7	ASSLVAAQGLRSSYEQY
TRBV18	TRBJ1-1	ASSPRNRPNTEAF
TRBV28	TRBJ2-7	ASSVGQFYEQY
TRBV11-2	TRBJ2-7	ASSSLQFSYEQY
TRBV3-1/TRBV3-2	TRBJ1-2	ASSPTWTGAISNYGYT
TRBV25-1	TRBJ1-2	ASSGNQGTGMINGYT
TRBV7-8	TRBJ1-4	ASSQDRVQEKLF
TRBV19	TRBJ1-5	ASSPIRVGNQPQH
TRBV27	TRBJ2-1	ASSPLTGTGEHNEQF
TRBV19	TRBJ2-7	ASSIGQGATYEQY
TRBV10-3	TRBJ1-1	AISVTGRLTSNTEAF